Detailed here is one T cell receptor beta chain. The junction had 10 bases not matched to a gene; V was cut back by 6 bases and J by 6 bases. Germline CDR1 is DFQATT and CDR2 is SNEGSKA (reference sequence). The CDR3 loop spans 15 amino acids. This specimen comes from a study of type 1 regulatory T cells. As for the study in general: An in vitro protocol generated T-allo10, a Tr1-enriched, alloantigen-specific CD4 T cell product.

TCRdb recomputed calls from the reads with MiXCR, one row per CDR3 protein. The data show 80,000 to 100,000 distinct CDR3 sequences, 25% to 40% seen once. This clonotype was obtained from a human donor in good health. The sequencing sample was made of CD4+ T cells, either the whole sample or a sorted fraction (not recorded which). The V gene is TRBV20-1, the J gene TRBJ2-1; the match to TRBD2 covers 11 bases. The CDR3 loop is CSADPGLAVSNEQFF. The CDR3 DNA is TGCAGTGCAGACCCGGGACTAGCGGTTTCCAATGAGCAGTTCTTC.